This T cell receptor beta chain was sequenced for a study of human T cells and chemical hapten exposure. Deletions cut 4 bases from V and 7 bases from J, with 10 bases between. This CDR3 contains 12 residues. Germline values: CDR1 MNHNY, CDR2 SVGAGI (reference sequence). TCRdb passed the RACE reads through MiXCR, listing each CDR3 protein once. The table shows over 100,000 distinct CDR3 sequences, with 11% occurring only once. Described time point: patch test 3, about 24 weeks after DPC sensitization. Treatment of the sample: therapeutic diphenylcyclopropenone sensitization with weekly scalp DPC. This clonotype was obtained from a woman aged 45-65 years with alopecia areata. Some clones in this sample may be carry-over from other donors' samples. The rearrangement links TRBV6-6 to TRBJ1-1; weak D call: TRBD1 (5 bases). Material: whole blood, obtained in connection with sensitization to the hapten diphenylcyclopropenone (DPC). CDR3 in amino acids: CASSSGTNEAFF. CDR3 coding DNA: TGTGCCAGCAGTTCCGGGACGAATGAAGCTTTCTTT.